One and the same sample provided the 28 T cell receptor beta chains below, sequenced in a study of control samples from healthy donors and cancer patients. Generated by immunoSEQ multiplex PCR, the TCRdb table keeps only in-frame clones and is missing some. This sample yields 150,000 to 200,000 clones, of which around 90% are seen a single time; about 12% belongs to the top ten. Sample: blood. The receptor source for this set is a young man in good health.

The chain recombines TRBV7-3 with TRBJ1-2; D remains ambiguous. Germline V gene lookup returns CDR1 SGHTA and CDR2 FQGTGA. The length of the CDR3 is 13 residues. V lost 2 bases to trimming and J lost 3 bases, with 7 bases between them. The CDR3 loop reads CASSLSRDYGYTF. The CDR3 bases are TGTGCCAGCAGCTTATCCCGGGACTATGGCTACACCTTC.

In regard to this clone: The limits of the CDR3 on the DNA are not certain, so only TCRdb's listed CDR3 is given. This chain links TRBV21-1 with TRBJ1-1; the D call TRBD1 from the table was never checked on the DNA. TRBV21-1 is labeled a pseudogene. Inclusive of both ends, the CDR3 amounts to 16 amino acids. CDR3 region: CARKTGTGYRCTEAFF.

The chain recombines TRBV5-4 with TRBJ2-6; D unclear. Germline CDR1 reads SGHNT; CDR2 reads YYREEE (reference sequence). The V end lost 0 bases, the J end lost 0 bases, and 13 bases lay between the germline ends. The CDR3 covers 18 residues. The CDR3 DNA is TGTGCCAGCAGCTTGGAGGCAGCCTTTCTCTCTGGGGCCAACGTCCTGACTTTC. Its translation is CASSLEAAFLSGANVLTF.

V gene TRBV19 combines with J gene TRBJ1-1, with no clear D. The CDR3 length is 12 residues. CDR1 and CDR2 from the germline V gene are LNHDA and SQIVND (reference sequence). Trimming left V 3 bases short and J 4 bases short, with 6 bases between. CDR3: CASSIVSTEAFF. CDR3 coding DNA: TGTGCCAGTAGTATTGTGAGCACTGAAGCTTTCTTT. The whole variable domain, remainder taken from reference TRBV19 and TRBJ1-1, is DGGITQSPKYLFRKEGQNVTLSCEQNLNHDAMYWYRQDPGQGLRLIYYSQIVNDFQKGDIAEGYSVSREKKESFPLTVTSAQKNPTAFYLCASSIVSTEAFFGQGTRLTVV.

The chain uses TRBV7-2 and TRBJ1-5; D unresolved. This CDR3 contains 13 residues. The V end was cut by 1 base, the J end by 9 bases, with 10 bases between. CDR1 is SGHTA and CDR2 is FQGNSA in the germline V gene. CDR3 sequence: CASSLESARPQHF. The CDR3, as DNA: TGTGCCAGCAGCTTAGAGTCGGCCCGGCCCCAGCATTTT.

This clone appeared a single time. This chain connects TRBV28 to TRBJ2-7, with D perhaps being TRBD1 or TRBD2 (5 bases each). Per the germline V gene, CDR1 is MDHEN and CDR2 is SYDVKM. The germline V and J ends were trimmed by 6 bases and 0 bases, with 18 bases remaining between them. The CDR3 totals 16 residues. The CDR3 region has the DNA TGTGCCAGCAGCGGGCAGGGCGGCGGGCCCTCCTACGAGCAGTACTTC. Protein: CASSGQGGGPSYEQYF.

This clone was counted once. V is TRBV6-5 and J is TRBJ2-1, with TRBD2 identical over 10 bases. V shed 10 bases, J shed 14 bases, and the junction held 17 bases outside the gene matches. The germline CDR1 and CDR2 sequences are MNHEY and SVGAGI. This CDR3 contains 14 residues. In nucleotides, the CDR3 is TGTGCCACCAGACCCCCCTCCCAGCGGGGGGGGGAGTTCTTC. It encodes CATRPPSQRGGEFF.

This clone was observed a handful of times. V and J are TRBV24-1 and TRBJ2-1, with unresolved D. CDR1 is KGHDR, CDR2 SFDVKD, per germline. The CDR3 extends over 14 amino acids. V shed 5 bases and J shed 4 bases, with 11 bases lying between them. CDR3 in DNA: TGTGCCACCAGTGGCCACGGAATATACAATGAGCAGTTCTTC. Protein product: CATSGHGIYNEQFF.

The V and J genes are TRBV6-2 or TRBV6-3 and TRBJ2-2; 7 nucleotides line up with TRBD2. This CDR3 has 14 amino acids. V lost 7 bases, J lost 5 bases, and 7 bases stayed unmatched. In germline, CDR1 is MNHEY, CDR2 SVGEGT. CDR3 protein: CASIPVGGTGELFF. The CDR3, as DNA: TGTGCCAGCATCCCGGTGGGGGGGACCGGGGAGCTGTTTTTT.

The V call is TRBV29-1, the J call TRBJ1-1, with D maybe TRBD1 (6 bases). V lost 4 bases and J lost 1, with 10 bases in between. In germline, CDR1 is SQVTM, CDR2 ANQGSEA. The CDR3 has 13 amino acids. The CDR3 here is CSVVVGGNTEAFF. CDR3 bases: TGCAGCGTTGTGGTAGGGGGGAACACTGAAGCTTTCTTT.

The V gene is TRBV10-2, the J gene TRBJ2-7; D remains unclear. Trimming took 4 bases from V and 1 from J, leaving 8 bases between them. The CDR3 is made up of 13 amino acids. Germline V gene lookup returns CDR1 WSHSY and CDR2 SAAADI. The CDR3 sequence: CASSVGSSYEQYF. DNA of the CDR3: TGCGCCAGCAGTGTGGGCAGTTCCTACGAGCAGTACTTC.

V usage is TRBV5-1 and J usage is TRBJ1-6; a possible D gene is TRBD1 (6 bases). The CDR3 is 14 amino acids. Trimming took 4 bases from V and 6 from J, leaving 11 bases between them. CDR1 SGHRS and CDR2 YFSETQ come from the germline V gene. CDR3 DNA sequence: TGCGCCAGCAGCGCAACAGGGATTAATTCACCCCTCCACTTT. This gives the protein CASSATGINSPLHF.

This clone was recorded a few times. The chain links TRBV4-1 to TRBJ1-2; 10 bases are a match to TRBD1. The CDR3 runs 17 residues. Germline values: CDR1 MGHRA, CDR2 YSYEKL. V shed 4 bases and J 4 bases; nucleotides not matched to a gene: 12. Written as DNA, the CDR3 is TGCGCCAGCAGCCTTCACCTCGGGACAGGGGTTACCTATGGCTACACCTTC. This gives the protein CASSLHLGTGVTYGYTF.

This sequence joins TRBV4-1 and TRBJ1-1, with D possibly TRBD1 on 5 matching bases. Looked up from germline, CDR1 is MGHRA and CDR2 is YSYEKL. V gave up 4 bases and J gave up 1 base, with 13 bases separating them. There are 15 residues in the CDR3. The CDR3 spells CASSPPSGGNTEAFF. The CDR3 DNA is TGCGCCAGCAGCCCACCGTCGGGGGGGAACACTGAAGCTTTCTTT.

The table lists this clone with a few counts. This chain uses TRBV4-1 with TRBJ1-5, with 7 bases fitting TRBD1. The CDR3 totals 14 residues. Trimming removed 1 base from V and 5 bases from J; junction bases left unmatched: 2. CDR1 MGHRA and CDR2 YSYEKL come from the germline V gene. Here the CDR3 DNA reads TGCGCCAGCAGCCAAGGGGACAGTTATCAGCCCCAGCATTTT. It encodes CASSQGDSYQPQHF.

This sequence joins TRBV6-5 and TRBJ1-1; D is unresolved. CDR1 is MNHEY and CDR2 is SVGAGI in the germline V gene. The ends were cut back, 6 bases at V and 0 bases at J, with 11 bases in the middle. The CDR3 consists of 14 residues. CDR3 protein: CASRREIVNTEAFF. The CDR3 DNA is TGTGCCAGCAGGAGAGAGATCGTGAACACTGAAGCTTTCTTT.

A word on this clone: Other DNA sequences in the sample encode the same CDR3. The genes are TRBV10-3 and TRBJ1-5; maybe TRBD1 (5 bases). Germline V gives CDR1 ENHRY, CDR2 SYGVKD. The CDR3 contains 11 residues. V lost 9 bases, J lost 2 bases, and 5 bases lay in between. CDR3 sequence reads: CAIGGNQPQHF. CDR3 in DNA: TGTGCCATAGGGGGCAATCAGCCCCAGCATTTT.

The V and J genes are TRBV28 and TRBJ2-5; the D gene is possibly TRBD2 (5 bases). Trimming took 5 bases from V and 2 from J, leaving 24 bases between them. The V gene's germline CDR1 is MDHEN and CDR2 SYDVKM. This CDR3 comprises 18 residues. CDR3 in amino acids: CASSPGLWTSTTQETQYF. The DNA for the CDR3 is TGTGCCAGCAGTCCGGGTCTGTGGACTTCTACTACACAAGAGACCCAGTACTTC.

The V call is TRBV14, the J call TRBJ2-7; the D is unclear. Trimming cost V 4 bases and J 7 bases, with 17 bases left between them. This CDR3 is 14 amino acids long. Germline loops: CDR1 SGHDN, CDR2 FVKESK. DNA of the CDR3: TGTGCCAGCAGCCCTGACACGGGCCGAACGGAGCAGTACTTC. It yields the protein CASSPDTGRTEQYF.

The chain couples TRBV7-8 to TRBJ1-1, with D possibly TRBD1 on 5 matching bases. From germline, CDR1 is SGHVS and CDR2 FQNEAQ. CDR3 length equals 15 residues. V was shortened by 4 bases and J by 2 bases, with 14 bases between the two germline ends. The CDR3 loop reads CASSSPQGANTEAFF. The CDR3 DNA sequence: TGTGCCAGCAGCTCCCCCCAGGGAGCTAACACTGAAGCTTTCTTT.

The chain combines TRBV4-1 with TRBJ2-7; TRBD1 agrees at 12 bases. The V and J ends lost 1 base and 6 bases, in that order; junction bases with no gene match: 7. The CDR3 is made up of 16 amino acids. Germline CDR1 reads MGHRA; CDR2 reads YSYEKL. The CDR3 is CASSQGSGTGGAEQYF. The CDR3 region has the DNA TGCGCCAGCAGCCAAGGCTCAGGGACAGGGGGCGCCGAGCAGTACTTC.

This clone was counted between two and nine times. This chain uses TRBV6-5 with TRBJ2-1; unclear D gene. CDR3 length: 13 residues. V lost 5 bases to trimming and J lost 6 bases, with 11 bases between them. The germline V gene has CDR1 MNHEY and CDR2 SVGAGI. The CDR3 bases are TGTGCCAGCAGTCTCGGCCAGTTCAATGAGCAGTTCTTC. It yields the protein CASSLGQFNEQFF.

The chain has TRBV20-1 and TRBJ2-7; the D gene is possibly TRBD2 (5 bases). Per germline, CDR1 DFQATT and CDR2 SNEGSKA (reference sequence). This CDR3 region has 14 residues. V lost 3 bases and J 4 bases, leaving 16 bases between the germline ends. The CDR3 region is CSASSPASMYEQYF. The CDR3 nucleotides are TGCAGTGCTAGTAGCCCCGCTAGCATGTACGAGCAGTACTTC.

The J gene is TRBJ2-7, the V gene TRBV4-2, with D possibly called TRBD1 or TRBD2 (5 bases each). The V end was cut by 3 bases, the J end by 2 bases, with 14 bases between. This CDR3 is 15 amino acids long. CDR1 LGHNA and CDR2 YNFKEQ come from the germline V gene. CDR3 in amino acids: CASSHPGTGTYEQYF. The DNA for the CDR3 is TGTGCCAGCAGCCACCCCGGGACGGGAACCTACGAGCAGTACTTC.

The chain has TRBV7-9 and TRBJ2-1; TRBD2 aligns across 10 bases. V was clipped by 5 bases and J by 5 bases; unmatched bases: 6. Germline V gives CDR1 SEHNR, CDR2 FQNEAQ (reference sequence). There are 15 residues in the CDR3. The CDR3 protein is CASSPGTSADNEQFF. The CDR3 DNA is TGTGCCAGCAGCCCCGGGACTAGCGCCGACAATGAGCAGTTCTTC.

This clone was seen only a few times. CDR3 coding DNA: TGTGCCAGCAGCTTGTACCCCGGACAGGGTGCGTACAATGAGCAGTTCTTC. Amino acid sequence: CASSLYPGQGAYNEQFF. The rearrangement links TRBV5-5 to TRBJ2-1; 8 positions match TRBD1. Per germline, CDR1 SGHKS and CDR2 YYEKEE (reference sequence). V lost 1 base to trimming and J lost 4 bases; unmatched junction nucleotides: 10. CDR3 length equals 17 residues.

The chain carries TRBV6-6 and TRBJ2-1, with 7 bases that match TRBD1. In germline, CDR1 is MNHNY, CDR2 SVGAGI (reference sequence). Trimming took 5 bases from V and 5 from J; bases not matched to a gene: 9. CDR3 length: 15 amino acids. CDR3 nucleotide sequence: TGTGCCAGCAGTCCAGACAGGGCGCCTAACAATGAGCAGTTCTTC. Translation gives CASSPDRAPNNEQFF.

The V and J genes are TRBV5-1 and TRBJ2-1; TRBD2 aligns across 11 bases. Germline values: CDR1 SGHRS, CDR2 YFSETQ. With V trimmed by 5 bases and J by 10 bases, 11 bases remained unmatched. The CDR3 is 15 amino acids. CDR3 coding DNA: TGCGCCAGCAGTATCGGGACTAGCGGTCCTGGGGAGCAGTTCTTC. It specifies CASSIGTSGPGEQFF.